Included here is one TCR beta chain sequence, with context. A single record per CDR3 protein comes from TCRdb applying MiXCR to the RACE reads. In the table there are tens of thousands of distinct CDR3 sequences, about 11% of which are singletons. This entry belongs to a study of human T cells and chemical hapten exposure. Study overall: Patients additionally received therapeutic doses of diphenylcyclopropenone on the scalp once a week, and this continued throughout the approximately 26-week study. Mostly female, the patients presented with alopecia areata, totalis or universalis.

Germline CDR1 and CDR2: MNHEY and SVGEGT. The CDR3 loop spans 12 amino acids. V lost 6 bases to trimming and J lost 7 bases, with 10 bases between them. Time point: pre-sensitization, week 0. Specified treatment: therapeutic diphenylcyclopropenone sensitization with weekly scalp DPC. This clonotype was obtained from a woman between 40 and 55 years old with alopecia areata. Some clones in this sample may be carry-over from other donors' samples. The starting material was whole blood, obtained in connection with sensitization to the hapten diphenylcyclopropenone (DPC). This chain connects TRBV6-2 or TRBV6-3 to TRBJ1-5; no clear D. CDR3 coding DNA: TGTGCCAGCAGCTCGAGCCTCCAGCCCCAGCATTTT. Its protein product is CASSSSLQPQHF.